The clone carrying this T cell receptor beta chain occurred a few times. Antigen specificity is unknown. These data are taken from a study of blood T cells in healthy people across ages. Findings and limits, study-wide: Among long-lived donors, naive CD4+ cells were more numerous and diversity higher than in aged donors.

There were healthy Caucasian individuals from Russia, aged roughly 6 to 100, serving as donors. Using a J-beta primer mix together with a sample-barcoded 5' primer, a second PCR was run for roughly 6 to 12 cycles. Individual samples furnished no less than 3 million CDR3-containing paired-end reads apiece. TCRdb re-called the 5' RACE reads with MiXCR, one entry per CDR3 protein. Of 1.8 million or so distinct CDR3 sequences listed, around 42% were seen once; the top ten hold roughly 23%. Sequenced material: blood. The clonotype was recovered from a human donor in good health.

The CDR3 spells CASSLLGMSTEAFF. The CDR3 nucleotides read TGTGCCAGCAGCTTATTAGGGATGTCCACTGAAGCTTTCTTT. This rearrangement joins TRBV7-2 to TRBJ1-1; D gene unclear. V was shortened by 2 bases and J by 4 bases, with 11 bases between the two germline ends. Germline CDR1 and CDR2: SGHTA and FQGNSA. The CDR3 sequence is 14 residues long.